Below are 30 T cell receptor beta chains sequenced from a single sample in a study of T cells in women clearing cervical HPV infection. Data came from immunoSEQ multiplex PCR; TCRdb stores just in-frame clones and leaves some out. The sample has some 39,000 clones; the top ten hold approximately 5.5%. Material for sequencing was blood buffy coat. The receptors come from a woman aged 18 to 75 with a cervical HPV16 infection that either progressed to CIN3+ or cleared (not recorded which).

In the case of this clone: With the read ending 3 residues before the CDR3 end, the germline J gene is used to fill in that end. The J gene is TRBJ2-2, the V gene TRBV6-2 or TRBV6-3; TRBD2 matches at 7 bases. The V gene end was trimmed by 5 bases and the J gene end by 4 bases; junction bases not matched to a gene: 4. This CDR3 is 14 amino acids long. Germline V gene sequence: CDR1 MNHEY, CDR2 SVGEGT. The DNA read from the CDR3 is TGTGCCAGCAGTCGGGGCGGGGGCACCGGGGAG. It is translated as CASSRGGGTGE. The whole CDR3 reads CASSRGGGTGELFF.

Concerning this clone itself: The read is 3 residues too short to cover the CDR3 end, so that end is filled in from the germline J gene. The chain recombines TRBV2 with TRBJ1-5; D is perhaps TRBD1 (5 bases). The V end lost 2 bases, the J end lost 1 base, and 9 bases lay between the germline ends. The CDR3 is 15 residues long. The germline gives CDR1 SNHLY, CDR2 FYNNEI. CDR3 bases read: TGTGCCAGCAGTGAACGGGGGGGGAGCAATCAGCCC. Translation: CASSERGGSNQP. The entire CDR3 sequence reads CASSERGGSNQPQHF.

A remark on this clone: The sequenced fragment ends 3 residues before the CDR3 boundary, so the rest is inferred from the germline J gene. The chain couples TRBV19 to TRBJ2-7; D is unresolved. The germline CDR1 and CDR2 sequences are LNHDA and SQIVND (reference sequence). V was trimmed by 2 bases and J by 5 bases, leaving 13 bases between them. The CDR3 has 14 amino acids. The CDR3 bases that were read are TGTGCCAGTAGTATATTCGCGGCGGCGGACGAG. Residues: CASSIFAAADE. The complete CDR3 sequence is CASSIFAAADEQYF. Variable domain in full (rest from reference TRBV19 and TRBJ2-7): DGGITQSPKYLFRKEGQNVTLSCEQNLNHDAMYWYRQDPGQGLRLIYYSQIVNDFQKGDIAEGYSVSREKKESFPLTVTSAQKNPTAFYLCASSIFAAADEQYFGPGTRLTVT.

Of note for this clone: From the germline J gene comes the end of the CDR3, since the read stops 3 residues before it. The chain links TRBV11-2 to TRBJ1-1, with D hard to call. The germline V gene has CDR1 SGHAT and CDR2 FQNNGV. This CDR3 contains 13 residues. The V end lost 5 bases, the J end lost 7 bases, and 14 bases lay between the germline ends. CDR3 sequence: CASSPIAVGEAFF. The part of the CDR3 DNA that was read is TGTGCCAGCAGCCCGATCGCCGTCGGTGAA.

Of note for this clone: The sequenced fragment ends 3 residues before the CDR3 boundary, so the rest is inferred from the germline J gene. The chain is built from TRBV7-8 and TRBJ1-5; 8 bases are shared with TRBD1. Germline lookup yields CDR1 SGHVS and CDR2 FQNEAQ. J was trimmed by 6 bases and V by 3 bases; bases with no gene match: 7. This CDR3 is 15 amino acids long. The sequenced CDR3 bases are TGTGCCAGCAGCTTGACCCAGGGGGCGATTCAGCCC. Its translation: CASSLTQGAIQP. The CDR3 in full is CASSLTQGAIQPQHF.

On this clone itself: The read ends 3 residues shy of where the CDR3 ends; the end is completed using the germline J gene. The J gene is TRBJ1-4, the V gene TRBV27; 9 bases map to TRBD1. The CDR3 length is 15 residues. Germline values: CDR1 MNHEY, CDR2 SMNVEV (reference sequence). With 2 bases clipped from V and 9 bases from J, the junction kept 7 bases outside the gene matches. Partial CDR3 DNA: TGTGCCAGCAGTTTAGGACAGGGGCAACCGAAAAAA. This codes for CASSLGQGQPKK. The full CDR3 sequence reads CASSLGQGQPKKLFF.

Regarding this clone: The sequence runs out 3 residues before the end of the CDR3; the remainder is reconstructed from the germline J gene. This chain links TRBV20-1 with TRBJ2-7; TRBD2 might be the D (6 bases). The germline V gene encodes CDR1 DFQATT and CDR2 SNEGSKA (reference sequence). The V end lost 6 bases, the J end lost 6 bases, and 21 bases lay between the germline ends. The CDR3 is 14 residues long. The CDR3 here is CSAGQERTKSEQYF. CDR3 bases read: TGCAGTGCAGGCCAAGAGAGGACTAAATCCGAG.

As concerns this clone: The read terminates 3 residues before the CDR3 end, so the remaining end is supplied by the germline J gene. The chain is built from TRBV30 and TRBJ2-4; maybe TRBD1 (6 bases). Looked up from germline, CDR1 is GTSNPN and CDR2 is SVGIG (reference sequence). The CDR3 is 21 residues long. CDR3 bases read: TGTGCCTGGAGTGTAGAATTATTTTGGACAGTCATACCTTCAAATTTCTATGGT. This encodes CAWSVELFWTVIPSNFYG. The whole CDR3 protein reads CAWSVELFWTVIPSNFYGQYF.

For this clone: The read ends 3 residues shy of where the CDR3 ends; the end is completed using the germline J gene. V and J are TRBV11-3 and TRBJ1-1, with 8 bases lining up with TRBD1. CDR3 length: 15 amino acids. V trimming: 4 bases; J trimming: 5 bases; junction bases outside the gene matches: 9. The germline CDR1 and CDR2 sequences are SGHNT and YENEEA. This chain's CDR3 is CASSYPRQGRTEAFF. Incomplete CDR3 DNA: TGTGCCAGCAGCTACCCCAGACAGGGGAGAACTGAA.

About this clone: The read is 3 residues too short to cover the CDR3 end, so that end is filled in from the germline J gene. This sequence joins TRBV9 and TRBJ2-7; 8 bases fit TRBD2. The CDR3 covers 15 residues. V gave up 4 bases and J gave up 5 bases; unmatched junction bases: 11. Germline V gene sequence: CDR1 SGDLS, CDR2 YYNGEE. The sequenced CDR3 bases are TGTGCCAGCAGCCACGGTAAGCGGGAGAGTGACGAG. Protein sequence: CASSHGKRESDE. The full CDR3 is CASSHGKRESDEQYF.

Remarks on this clone: The CDR3 end lies 3 residues beyond the end of the read and is filled in from the germline J gene. J is TRBJ1-5 and V is TRBV2, with D maybe TRBD1 (5 bases). The V and J ends lost 8 bases and 2 bases respectively, with 16 bases between them. Per the germline V gene, CDR1 is SNHLY and CDR2 is FYNNEI. The CDR3 totals 15 residues. This CDR3 reads CASHRDSVGNQPQHF. The CDR3 bases that were read are TGTGCCAGCCACCGGGACTCTGTAGGCAATCAGCCC.

Of note for this clone: The CDR3 end falls 3 residues outside the read, so it is completed with the germline J gene. The V call is TRBV7-9, the J call TRBJ1-1; D is unclear. This CDR3 region has 14 residues. Trimming removed 7 bases at V and 0 bases at J, with 12 bases between. Germline CDR1 is SEHNR and CDR2 is FQNEAQ (reference sequence). CDR3 in amino acids: CASTFERLNTEAFF. The sequenced part of the CDR3 DNA is TGTGCCAGCACCTTTGAGCGATTGAACACTGAA.

Notes on this clone: The read ends 3 residues before the CDR3 terminus; that terminus is restored from the germline J gene. The chain couples TRBV19 to TRBJ1-2; no clear D gene. Germline-derived CDR1 and CDR2 are LNHDA and SQIVND (reference sequence). The CDR3 covers 13 residues. Incomplete CDR3 DNA: TGTGCCAGTAGTATGTTGCTAGCCAATGAC. It is translated as CASSMLLAND. The whole CDR3 is CASSMLLANDYTF. Based on the CDR3 plus reference TRBV19 and TRBJ1-2, the full variable domain is DGGITQSPKYLFRKEGQNVTLSCEQNLNHDAMYWYRQDPGQGLRLIYYSQIVNDFQKGDIAEGYSVSREKKESFPLTVTSAQKNPTAFYLCASSMLLANDYTFGSGTRLTVV.

CDR3 bases read: TGTGCCAGCTCACCAGTGGGGCAGAATAGCAATCAGCCC. Amino acids: CASSPVGQNSNQP. The full CDR3 protein is CASSPVGQNSNQPQHF. J is TRBJ1-5 and V is TRBV18, with D possibly TRBD1 on 5 matching bases. The DNA ends 3 residues before the CDR3 does, and the rest of the CDR3 is filled in from the germline J gene. The CDR3 extends over 16 amino acids. Trimming took 2 bases from V and 0 from J, leaving 11 bases between them. Looked up from germline, CDR1 is KGHSH and CDR2 is LQKENI. The whole variable domain, remainder taken from reference TRBV18 and TRBJ1-5, is NAGVMQNPRHLVRRRGQEARLRCSPMKGHSHVYWYRQLPEEGLKFMVYLQKENIIDESGMPKERFSAEFPKEGPSILRIQQVVRGDSAAYFCASSPVGQNSNQPQHFGDGTRLSIL.

To note about this clone: The read halts 3 residues ahead of the CDR3 end, with the missing end drawn from the germline J gene. This rearrangement joins TRBV5-1 to TRBJ1-4; the match to TRBD1 covers 8 bases. The CDR3 runs 14 residues. J gave up 8 bases and V 4 bases, and 7 bases lay outside the gene matches. CDR1 and CDR2 (germline): SGHRS, YFSETQ. The DNA read from the CDR3 is TGCGCCAGCAGCGGGACAGGTCTTTGGGAAAAA. Translation: CASSGTGLWEK. The complete CDR3 reads CASSGTGLWEKLFF.

Worth noting for this clone: The read terminates 3 residues ahead of where the CDR3 ends, so the germline J gene completes it. V is TRBV6-2 or TRBV6-3 and J is TRBJ2-3; TRBD2 matches 7 bases. This CDR3 has 16 residues. Germline V gives CDR1 MNHEY, CDR2 SVGEGT. J lost 6 bases, V lost 10 bases, and 19 bases had no gene match. Incomplete CDR3 DNA: TGTGCCACCGAGACTAGCTCTTACCCCTTGGGGGATACG. It is translated as CATETSSYPLGDT. The full CDR3 protein is CATETSSYPLGDTQYF.

A note on this clone: The DNA ends 3 residues before the CDR3 does, and the rest of the CDR3 is filled in from the germline J gene. The chain uses TRBV19 and TRBJ1-5; no clear D. The CDR3 loop spans 16 amino acids. Germline CDR1 LNHDA, CDR2 SQIVND (reference sequence). Trimming left V 4 bases short and J 2 bases short, with 15 bases between. CDR3: CASSTGNVMGNQPQHF. The covered CDR3 bases are TGTGCCAGTAGTACGGGGAATGTGATGGGCAATCAGCCC.

A word on this clone: The read terminates 3 residues ahead of where the CDR3 ends, so the germline J gene completes it. J is TRBJ2-2 and V is TRBV12-3 or TRBV12-4, with TRBD2 identical over 9 bases. V lost 2 bases, J lost 3 bases, and 4 bases stayed unmatched. The CDR3 spans 16 residues. The CDR3 sequence is CASSLNSGSDTGELFF. Incomplete CDR3 DNA: TGTGCCAGCAGTTTAAATAGCGGGAGTGACACCGGGGAG.

Of note for this clone: The CDR3 extends 3 residues past the end of the read, so its final part is completed from the germline J gene. This chain joins TRBV20-1 and TRBJ2-1; possibly TRBD1 for D (6 bases). Germline lookup yields CDR1 DFQATT and CDR2 SNEGSKA (reference sequence). This CDR3 is built from 16 residues. Trimming stripped 5 bases from V and 4 bases from J, with 21 bases between. Here the CDR3 reads CSAQHPDSLPYNEQFF. Incomplete CDR3 DNA: TGCAGTGCTCAACACCCGGACAGCCTACCTTACAATGAG.

Of note for this clone: The read falls 3 residues short of the CDR3 end, and the missing part is taken from the germline J gene. This chain uses TRBV5-4 with TRBJ2-1; 10 bases are a match to TRBD2. With 5 bases clipped from V and 8 bases from J, the junction kept 4 bases outside the gene matches. This CDR3 is built from 13 residues. CDR1 is SGHNT and CDR2 is YYREEE in the germline V gene (reference sequence). The sequenced CDR3 bases are TGTGCCAGCAGTCTAGCGGGAGTAGATGAG. This encodes CASSLAGVDE. The full CDR3 protein reads CASSLAGVDEQFF. Together with reference TRBV5-4 and TRBJ2-1, the CDR3 gives the full variable domain: ETGVTQSPTHLIKTRGQQVTLRCSSQSGHNTVSWYQQALGQGPQFIFQYYREEENGRGNFPPRFSGLQFPNYSSELNVNALELDDSALYLCASSLAGVDEQFFGPGTRLTVL.

Notes on this clone: The read halts 3 residues ahead of the CDR3 end, with the missing end drawn from the germline J gene. The chain carries TRBV2 and TRBJ2-3; tentative D call: TRBD2 (5 bases). The CDR3 consists of 15 residues. The germline V gene encodes CDR1 SNHLY and CDR2 FYNNEI. CDR3 sequence: CASSVERASNQPQYF. CDR3 DNA (partial): TGTGCCAGCAGTGTAGAGAGGGCCAGCAATCAGCCG.

With regard to this clone: Sequencing ends 3 residues short of the CDR3 end; the germline J gene provides the rest. The V and J genes are TRBV5-1 and TRBJ2-7, with TRBD2 matching over 10 bases. Germline V gene data show CDR1 as SGHRS and CDR2 as YFSETQ. After removal of 0 bases from V and 5 bases from J, the junction contained 8 bases not matched to a gene. This CDR3 region has 16 residues. The CDR3 loop is CASSLAPGLAGDEQYF. The CDR3 bases that were read are TGCGCCAGCAGCTTGGCCCCGGGGCTAGCGGGAGACGAG. Using reference TRBV5-1 and TRBJ2-7 for the parts outside the CDR3, the full variable domain is KAGVTQTPRYLIKTRGQQVTLSCSPISGHRSVSWYQQTPGQGLQFLFEYFSETQRNKGNFPGRFSGRQFSNSRSEMNVSTLELGDSALYLCASSLAPGLAGDEQYFGPGTRLTVT.

Partial CDR3 DNA: TGCAGTGCTCCCCCCTTTAGCGGGAGCGGCAATGAG. This sequence encodes CSAPPFSGSGNE. From start to end, the CDR3 is CSAPPFSGSGNEQFF. V gene TRBV20-1 combines with J gene TRBJ2-1; 9 bases are shared with TRBD2. Read coverage stops 3 residues before the CDR3 terminus; the germline J gene supplies the remainder. Germline CDR1 and CDR2: DFQATT and SNEGSKA (reference sequence). Trimming cost V 5 bases and J 6 bases; bases outside gene matches: 11. CDR3 length equals 15 residues.

Notes on this clone: The read ends 3 residues before the CDR3 terminus; that terminus is restored from the germline J gene. The V gene is TRBV4-1, the J gene TRBJ1-1; TRBD1 matches 8 bases. CDR1 and CDR2 (germline): MGHRA, YSYEKL. The trim removed 1 base at V and 5 bases at J, leaving 15 bases unmatched. The CDR3 contains 18 residues. CDR3 bases read: TGCGCCAGCAGCCAAGGGACAGGGAGAGGGAAAAGGGGTACTGAA. It encodes CASSQGTGRGKRGTE. The full-length CDR3 reads as CASSQGTGRGKRGTEAFF.

Worth noting for this clone: The read comes to an end 3 residues before the CDR3 does, leaving the germline J gene to fill in the end. The gene calls are TRBV2 and TRBJ1-2; D remains ambiguous. Germline values: CDR1 SNHLY, CDR2 FYNNEI. The CDR3 consists of 9 residues. Partial CDR3 DNA: TGTGCCCCCCCCCTGGGC. Residues: CAPPLG. The whole CDR3 protein reads CAPPLGYTF.

Of note for this clone: Read coverage stops 3 residues before the CDR3 terminus; the germline J gene supplies the remainder. V usage is TRBV18 and J usage is TRBJ2-7, with 9 bases aligning to TRBD1. V dropped 3 bases and J dropped 3; count of bases not matched to a gene: 3. Germline V gene data show CDR1 as KGHSH and CDR2 as LQKENI. The CDR3 runs 14 residues. CDR3 sequence: CASSPGQGNYEQYF. CDR3 DNA, as far as it was read: TGTGCCAGCTCACCCGGACAGGGGAACTACGAG.

On this clone: The read comes to an end 3 residues before the CDR3 does, leaving the germline J gene to fill in the end. J is TRBJ1-6 and V is TRBV5-6, with D possibly being TRBD1 (5 bases). The germline V and J ends were trimmed by 6 bases and 6 bases, with 13 bases remaining between them. The CDR3 is 14 residues long. Per the germline V gene, CDR1 is SGHDT and CDR2 is YYEEEE. CDR3 residues: CASTLGLVNSPLHF. CDR3 DNA (partial): TGTGCCAGCACCCTGGGACTTGTTAATTCACCC.

Of note for this clone: Read sequence stops 3 residues before the CDR3 end, and the germline J gene provides the missing end. The chain uses TRBV19 and TRBJ1-1, with D perhaps TRBD1 (6 bases). From germline, CDR1 is LNHDA and CDR2 SQIVND (reference sequence). Trimming shortened V by 5 bases and J by 1 base, and 14 bases separated the two germline ends. CDR3 length equals 15 residues. Here the CDR3 reads CASSQTGQKNTEAFF. CDR3 DNA, as far as it was read: TGTGCCAGTAGTCAGACCGGACAGAAGAACACTGAA.

A word on this clone: The CDR3 end falls 3 residues outside the read, so it is completed with the germline J gene. The chain combines TRBV6-2 or TRBV6-3 with TRBJ2-7; TRBD2 matches 8 bases. V lost 5 bases to trimming and J lost 0 bases; unmatched junction nucleotides: 9. This CDR3 region has 16 residues. The V gene's germline CDR1 is MNHEY and CDR2 SVGEGT. The CDR3 protein is CASSEGLGVDSYEQYF. CDR3 DNA, as far as it was read: TGTGCCAGCAGTGAGGGACTAGGGGTCGACTCCTACGAG.

On this clone: The CDR3 is cut off 3 residues early in the read; its end comes from the germline J gene. The chain links TRBV19 to TRBJ2-3; a weak D match, TRBD1 (6 bases). The CDR3 extends over 13 amino acids. CDR1 LNHDA and CDR2 SQIVND come from the germline V gene (reference sequence). Trimming removed 8 bases at V and 3 bases at J, with 12 bases between. The CDR3 sequence is CASSWGRTDTQYF. CDR3 bases read: TGTGCCAGTTCTTGGGGGCGTACAGATACG.